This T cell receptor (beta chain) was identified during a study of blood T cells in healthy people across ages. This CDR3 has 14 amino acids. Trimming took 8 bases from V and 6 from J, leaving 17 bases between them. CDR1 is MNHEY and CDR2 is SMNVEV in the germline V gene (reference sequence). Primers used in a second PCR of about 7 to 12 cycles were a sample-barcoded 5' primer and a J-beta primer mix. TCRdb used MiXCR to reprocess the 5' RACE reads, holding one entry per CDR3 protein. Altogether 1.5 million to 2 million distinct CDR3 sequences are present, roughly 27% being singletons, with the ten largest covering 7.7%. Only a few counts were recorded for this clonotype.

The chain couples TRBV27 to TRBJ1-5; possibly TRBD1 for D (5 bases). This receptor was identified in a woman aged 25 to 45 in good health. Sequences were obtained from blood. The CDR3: CASGRGAVGQPQHF. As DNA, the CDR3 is TGTGCCAGCGGACGAGGGGCGGTAGGTCAGCCCCAGCATTTT.